A selection of T cell receptor beta chains follows, all from one sample in a study of T-cell memory formation after mild COVID-19. TCRdb itself ran the 5' RACE reads through MiXCR, one entry per CDR3 protein. The sample carries about 350,000 distinct CDR3 sequences, around 27% recorded once. The sequenced sample was PBMCs or a T cell subset sorted from them (not recorded which). These receptors were taken from an adult woman who had mild COVID-19 (a few samples of this study predate the infection). Cell type and time point are not known. Each CDR3 is given with its conserved first and last residue. Each record gives: J gene, V gene, clone size, D gene, CDR3 DNA, CDR3 protein. The D gene is left open where the match is weak. The listing skips clone size in some rows; elsewhere it reads once, few, many or a size class.

TRBJ1-6,TRBV3-1,NA,TRBD1,TGTGCCAGCAGCATCTCACCACAGGGGGCCAATTCACCCCTCCACTTT,CASSISPQGANSPLHF
TRBJ2-7,TRBV6-5,NA,NA,TGTGCCAGCAGTCGCCTCTCAGGTGCCGACCACGTAGAGCAGTACTTC,CASSRLSGADHVEQYF
TRBJ2-2,TRBV14,NA,TRBD2,TGTGCCAGCAGCCATAGAGGACTAGCGATAACCGGGGAGCTGTTTTTT,CASSHRGLAITGELFF
TRBJ2-3,TRBV27,few,NA,TGTGCCAGCAGTCCCGGAGCGGAAAGGACGCAGTATTTT,CASSPGAERTQYF
TRBJ2-7,TRBV20-1,few,TRBD1,TGCAGTGCTAGCAGGTCAGGGGGCGGCTACGAGCAGTACTTC,CSASRSGGGYEQYF
TRBJ2-3,TRBV12-5,NA,NA,TGTGCTAGTGGTTTGGGACAGGGAGGGTCAGATACGCAGTATTTT,CASGLGQGGSDTQYF
TRBJ1-1,TRBV3-1,NA,NA,TGTGCCAGCAGCCAAGATGGGGCAGTAATGAACACTGAAGCTTTCTTT,CASSQDGAVMNTEAFF
TRBJ2-4,TRBV5-5,NA,TRBD1,TGTGACAGCAGCTTGGATTTGCTCACAGGGGAAAACATTCAGTACTTC,CDSSLDLLTGENIQYF
TRBJ2-3,TRBV20-1,NA,NA,TGCAGTGCTAGAGGGGAGGGCACAGATACGCAGTATTTT,CSARGEGTDTQYF
TRBJ2-5,TRBV3-1,NA,NA,TGTGCCAGCTCCACGGGACTCCAAGAGACCCAGTACTTC,CASSTGLQETQYF
TRBJ2-5,TRBV5-1,few,TRBD2,TGCGCCAGCAGCTTTAGCGGGGGAGACGAAGAGACCCAGTACTTC,CASSFSGGDEETQYF